The T cell receptor (beta chain) under discussion was sequenced for a study of response to subunit inactivated influenza vaccine (dated by TCRdb to between 2017 and 2018). For the wider study: Deep quantitative profiling of the T cell receptor repertoire was used in the study to follow responses to a trivalent subunit inactivated influenza vaccine. General study outcomes and caveats: The authors proposed that each seasonal influenza vaccination may bring in only a limited number of new T cells.

The library relied on RT-PCR. The reads were generated on an Illumina HiSeq 2500. The public reads were quality trimmed at Q25 with fastp and then assembled into clones with MiXCR by TCRdb, keeping productive beta chains. Each CDR3 protein appears once, grouped with its most common genes and DNA. Within this sample are 250,000 to 350,000 distinct CDR3 sequences, with about 20% of them counted one time only. The ten biggest clones cover 10% to 13% of the sample. The table lists this clonotype with a few counts. Which antigen it targets is not known. There are no base qualities to consult, and no much larger clone falls within one base. V loses 6 bases at its end and J loses 4 bases; junction bases beyond the gene matches: 7. CDR3 length: 14 amino acids, cysteine to phenylalanine. This entry keeps only the CDR3 DNA: 42 bases, framed from base 1. Based on the germline V gene, the CDR1 and CDR2 sequences are SGHTA and FQGNSA.

The specimen comprised PBMCs from blood, sampled less than 22 months after vaccination. The receptor comes from a man aged 45-69 years who received an inactivated influenza vaccine. Donor details come from another sample of the same person, matched by shared clones. The chain is assembled from TRBV7-2 and TRBJ1-1, and 8 junction bases match TRBD1. This receptor has the CDR3 CASRAGGVSTEAFF. The nucleotide sequence is TGTGCCAGCAGGGCAGGGGGCGTAAGCACTGAAGCTTTCTTT.